What follows is one T cell receptor (beta chain) and its context. CDR3 length: 15 residues. V lost 4 bases to trimming and J lost 0 bases, with 14 bases between them. CDR1 is SGHRS, CDR2 YFSETQ, per germline. As processed by the authors: Amplification from reference gene primers served as the basis for estimated nucleated cell counts. Clones were read by immunoSEQ multiplex PCR, and TCRdb kept only the in-frame ones, dropping some. D and trimming come from the DNA, and the V and J calls and clone size come from that table. The sample lists roughly 150,000 clones, more than 75% seen once, with approximately 5.4% in the top ten. These data belong to a study of blood T cell repertoires in COVID-19. Study as a whole: From the United States, Italy and Spain came samples of acute and convalescent COVID-19.

The TCR sequence derives from a human donor in a cohort sampled during active COVID-19. The V and J genes are TRBV5-1 and TRBJ2-7; D is ambiguous. Material for sequencing was peripheral blood. The CDR3 DNA reads as TGCGCCAGCAGCGAAACTGCAGCTAGCTCCTACGAGCAGTACTTC. The encoded protein is CASSETAASSYEQYF.